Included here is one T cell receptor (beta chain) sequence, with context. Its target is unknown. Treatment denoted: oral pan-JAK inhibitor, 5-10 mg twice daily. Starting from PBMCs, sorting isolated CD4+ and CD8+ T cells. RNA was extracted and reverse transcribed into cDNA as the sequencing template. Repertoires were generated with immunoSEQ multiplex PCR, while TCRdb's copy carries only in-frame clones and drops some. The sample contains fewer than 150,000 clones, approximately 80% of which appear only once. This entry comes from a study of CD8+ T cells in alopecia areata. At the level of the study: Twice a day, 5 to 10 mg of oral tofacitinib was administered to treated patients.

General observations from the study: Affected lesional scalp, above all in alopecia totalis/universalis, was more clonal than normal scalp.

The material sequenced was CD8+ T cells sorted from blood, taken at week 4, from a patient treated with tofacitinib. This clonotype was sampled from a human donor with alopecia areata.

CDR3 sequence (DNA): TGTGCCAGCAGCTGGAACACCGGGGAGCTGTTTTTT. It translates to CASSWNTGELFF. The chain recombines TRBV7-2 with TRBJ2-2; unclear D gene. This CDR3 is built from 12 residues. Per germline, CDR1 SGHTA and CDR2 FQGNSA. V lost 4 bases and J lost 1, with 1 base in between.